The rows below give T cell receptor beta chains drawn from one sample of a study of cytomegalovirus exposure and HLA in healthy donors. Libraries were prepared by immunoSEQ multiplex PCR; TCRdb keeps only in-frame clonotypes and omits some of them. Here the sample spans 110,000 to 150,000 clones, around 89% being singletons. Sequenced: PBMCs. The receptors were gathered from a woman aged 25 to 45 in good health and CMV-seropositive. Both conserved end residues are trimmed from each CDR3. D genes are given only for firm matches.

d_call j_call v_call cdr3_aa
TRBD2 TRBJ2-3 TRBV6-1 ATRGLVDTQY
NA TRBJ2-3 TRBV28 ASSFHITHTQY
NA TRBJ2-2 TRBV27 ASSLWASANTGELF
TRBD2 TRBJ2-5 TRBV4-2 ASSPASGVQETQY
NA TRBJ2-1 TRBV11-2 ASTLLGLSSYNEQF
NA TRBJ1-4 TRBV27 ASSSRRSTNEKLF
NA TRBJ1-5 TRBV7-9 ASSLIGGVDQPQH
NA TRBJ2-7 TRBV5-6 ASSLGRGSREQY
TRBD1 TRBJ2-6 TRBV11-2 ASRDRANSGANVLT
TRBD1 TRBJ1-1 TRBV7-3 ASSLTGQTEAF
NA TRBJ1-5 TRBV21-1 ASSKSRQSNQPQH
NA TRBJ2-7 TRBV27 ASSLGRAGNEQY
NA TRBJ1-4 TRBV4-1 ASSLIQYNEKLF
TRBD1 TRBJ1-2 TRBV6-1 ASSEPGQAIYGYT
NA TRBJ1-2 TRBV5-4 ASSLTGEGYT
TRBD2 TRBJ2-1 TRBV13 ASSLRASGYNEQF
NA TRBJ2-3 TRBV7-3 ASSLTSTGTDTQY
NA TRBJ1-2 TRBV27 ATGLANYGYT
NA TRBJ1-2 TRBV5-6 ASSLNSRGNGYT
TRBD1 TRBJ1-2 TRBV28 ASSSPGTGAGGYT
NA TRBJ1-1 TRBV6-1 ASSTLDSVNTEAF
NA TRBJ2-5 TRBV7-2 ASSLAGLSETQY
TRBD1 TRBJ2-3 TRBV11-2 ASSLPGQSTDTQY
NA TRBJ1-2 TRBV27 ASSLGGNYGYT
TRBD1 TRBJ1-2 TRBV11-2 ASSSLDREPGYT
NA TRBJ2-2 TRBV19 ASSIDRQGKTGELF
NA TRBJ2-7 TRBV9 ASSVVASLGEQY
NA TRBJ2-7 TRBV10-2 ASYTTGSTYEQY
NA TRBJ1-2 TRBV7-2 ASSRPPGYGYT
NA TRBJ1-2 TRBV7-9 ASSLEGGTYGYT
NA TRBJ2-7 TRBV11-2 ASSAYSYEQY
TRBD2 TRBJ2-7 TRBV7-2 ASSSPLTSGLPYEQY
TRBD2 TRBJ2-1 TRBV7-8 ASSLDKREGLGEQF
NA TRBJ2-1 TRBV7-8 ASSLDEMNEQF
NA TRBJ1-2 TRBV18 ASSAPGTNYGYT
TRBD2 TRBJ2-1 TRBV28 ASSESRGGRAVRQF